These T cell receptor beta chains were read from a single sample in a study of PD-L1 blockade in urothelial cancer. Generated by immunoSEQ multiplex PCR, the TCRdb table keeps only in-frame clones and is missing some. The sample records tens of thousands of clones, about 81% being singletons. The sequencing used PBMCs, collected around atezolizumab (anti-PD-L1) treatment. The receptors originated from a man in his sixties or seventies with urothelial cancer. Both conserved end residues are part of each CDR3. D genes are given only for firm matches. Rows may omit the clone size; those that give it use once, few, many or a size class.

V gene	CDR3 length	clone size	J gene	D gene	CDR3 protein	CDR3 DNA
TRBV6-4	15	-	TRBJ2-1	TRBD2	CASSDSREGRNEQFF	TGTGCCAGCAGTGACTCGCGGGAGGGCCGCAATGAGCAGTTCTTC
TRBV5-1	13	-	TRBJ2-7	-	CASSLTGFDEQYF	TGCGCCAGCAGCCTGACAGGATTCGACGAGCAGTACTTC
TRBV9	13	-	TRBJ2-1	TRBD1	CASSATGGNEQFF	TGTGCCAGCAGCGCGACAGGGGGGAATGAGCAGTTCTTC
TRBV28	16	-	TRBJ2-7	TRBD1	CASSFSPDRASYEQYF	TGTGCCAGCAGTTTTTCCCCGGACAGGGCCTCCTACGAGCAGTACTTC
TRBV7-9	15	-	TRBJ2-7	-	CASSLPGPISYEQYF	TGTGCCAGCAGCTTACCAGGGCCTATTTCCTACGAGCAGTACTTC
TRBV7-2	13	-	TRBJ2-3	-	CASKRTVPDTQYF	TGTGCCAGCAAAAGGACTGTTCCAGATACGCAGTATTTT
TRBV28	14	-	TRBJ2-7	-	CASSPSTGAYEQYF	TGTGCCAGCAGTCCGTCGACGGGGGCCTACGAGCAGTACTTC
TRBV10-2	16	-	TRBJ1-4	TRBD1	CASQPGQGGSNEKLFF	TGCGCCAGTCAACCGGGACAGGGGGGGTCTAATGAAAAACTGTTTTTT
TRBV5-1	16	-	TRBJ1-1	-	CASSQIADGLNTEAFF	TGCGCCAGCAGCCAAATCGCCGATGGCTTGAACACTGAAGCTTTCTTT
TRBV5-1	17	-	TRBJ2-4	TRBD2	CASSLRASGSTKNIQYF	TGCGCCAGCAGCTTGCGGGCTAGCGGGAGTACGAAAAACATTCAGTACTTC
TRBV6-1	18	-	TRBJ2-7	-	CASSEGSRARPGYYEQYF	TGTGCCAGCAGTGAAGGGAGCAGGGCCAGACCGGGCTACTACGAGCAGTACTTC
TRBV5-1	15	-	TRBJ2-2	TRBD1	CASSWGTGATGELFF	TGCGCCAGCAGCTGGGGGACAGGGGCTACCGGGGAGCTGTTTTTT
TRBV4-1	17	-	TRBJ1-1	-	CASSQEGSGVGNTEAFF	TGCGCCAGCAGCCAAGAAGGGTCAGGGGTGGGGAACACTGAAGCTTTCTTT
TRBV7-2	15	once	TRBJ2-7	TRBD1	CASSFHGTAAYEQYF	TGTGCCAGCAGTTTTCATGGGACAGCTGCCTACGAGCAGTACTTC
TRBV5-4	13	-	TRBJ1-2	-	CASSFGGHYGYTF	TGTGCCAGCAGCTTCGGGGGGCACTATGGCTACACCTTC
TRBV5-1	20	-	TRBJ2-7	TRBD1	CASSPVVRTQGRDRGPEQYF	TGCGCCAGCAGCCCGGTGGTAAGAACTCAGGGACGGGACAGGGGGCCCGAGCAGTACTTC
TRBV7-3	15	-	TRBJ2-3	-	CASSLSEAATDTQYF	TGTGCCAGCAGCTTATCGGAAGCGGCCACAGATACGCAGTATTTT
TRBV27	14	-	TRBJ1-5	TRBD1	CASSTGERNQPQHF	TGTGCCAGCAGTACAGGGGAGCGCAATCAGCCCCAGCATTTT
TRBV6-5	15	once	TRBJ2-7	-	CASSYSVYGGYEQYF	TGTGCCAGCAGTTACTCTGTGTACGGGGGCTACGAGCAGTACTTC
TRBV6-1	16	once	TRBJ1-2	-	CASSENFRGRDYGYTF	TGTGCCAGCAGTGAAAATTTCCGGGGTAGAGACTATGGCTACACCTTC
TRBV30	14	-	TRBJ2-1	-	CAWSPTYSYNEQFF	TGTGCCTGGAGTCCCACCTACTCCTACAATGAGCAGTTCTTC
TRBV7-3	15	-	TRBJ2-3	TRBD1	CASSLGQGSTDTQYF	TGTGCCAGCAGCCTCGGACAGGGCAGCACAGATACGCAGTATTTT
TRBV20-1	11	-	TRBJ2-3	TRBD2	CSAPGLGTQYF	TGCAGTGCCCCGGGACTAGGTACGCAGTATTTT
TRBV5-8	17	-	TRBJ2-3	TRBD2	CASRSGTSGLSTDTQYF	TGTGCCAGCAGGTCCGGGACTAGCGGGTTGAGCACAGATACGCAGTATTTT
TRBV4-1	16	few	TRBJ1-3	-	CASSQGGAGSGNTIYF	TGCGCCAGCAGCCAAGGGGGCGCCGGCTCTGGAAACACCATATATTTT
TRBV19	14	-	TRBJ1-2	TRBD1	CASTPGQGGYGYTF	TGTGCCAGTACACCGGGACAGGGCGGATACGGCTACACCTTC
TRBV6-5	15	-	TRBJ2-3	TRBD2	CASSWGTSGTDTQYF	TGTGCCAGCAGTTGGGGGACTAGCGGCACAGATACGCAGTATTTT
TRBV18	16	-	TRBJ2-2	TRBD2	CASSPRGRADTGELFF	TGTGCCAGCTCACCACGCGGGAGGGCCGACACCGGGGAGCTGTTTTTT
TRBV11-2	15	-	TRBJ2-7	-	CASSLGMQGTYEQYF	TGTGCCAGCAGCTTAGGTATGCAGGGAACCTACGAGCAGTACTTC
TRBV4-3	13	-	TRBJ2-2	-	CASSQAGTGELFF	TGCGCCAGCAGCCAAGCAGGGACCGGGGAGCTGTTTTTT
TRBV12-5	16	-	TRBJ1-4	TRBD1	CASGLDRGRSNEKLFF	TGTGCTAGTGGTTTGGACAGGGGGCGAAGTAATGAAAAACTGTTTTTT
TRBV10-3	15	once	TRBJ2-7	TRBD2	CAISGVTSGIYEQYF	TGTGCCATCAGTGGGGTCACTAGCGGGATCTACGAGCAGTACTTC
TRBV19	13	-	TRBJ1-2	-	CASTLGGGYGYTF	TGTGCCAGTACCCTAGGGGGGGGGTATGGCTACACCTTC
TRBV28	16	-	TRBJ2-7	TRBD2	CASSLWTSGSSHEQYF	TGTGCCAGCAGTTTATGGACTAGCGGGAGTTCCCACGAGCAGTACTTC
TRBV28	17	-	TRBJ2-7	TRBD2	CASSLVIGVAGAYEQYF	TGTGCCAGCAGTTTAGTTATAGGTGTAGCGGGGGCATACGAGCAGTACTTC
TRBV9	13	-	TRBJ2-2	-	CASSVGSTGELFF	TGTGCCAGCAGCGTAGGGAGTACCGGGGAGCTGTTTTTT
TRBV29-1	14	-	TRBJ1-2	TRBD1	CSASGTGGAFGYTF	TGCAGCGCCTCCGGGACAGGGGGCGCGTTTGGCTACACCTTC
TRBV27	15	-	TRBJ2-5	TRBD2	CASRLAGGRRETQYF	TGTGCCAGCAGACTAGCGGGAGGGCGAAGGGAGACCCAGTACTTC
TRBV7-9	17	-	TRBJ2-5	TRBD1	CASSPLSGTGDQETQYF	TGTGCCAGCAGCCCCCTCTCCGGGACAGGGGACCAAGAGACCCAGTACTTC
TRBV9	14	few	TRBJ1-4	-	CASSPNPSGEKLFF	TGTGCCAGCAGCCCAAATCCATCAGGAGAAAAACTGTTTTTT
TRBV15	20	-	TRBJ2-6	TRBD2	CATSRYARLAGGPGANVLTF	TGTGCCACCAGCAGATACGCAAGACTAGCGGGAGGGCCAGGGGCCAACGTCCTGACTTTC
TRBV5-1	13	-	TRBJ2-7	-	CASSKARGDEQYF	TGCGCCAGCAGTAAGGCAAGGGGCGACGAGCAGTACTTC